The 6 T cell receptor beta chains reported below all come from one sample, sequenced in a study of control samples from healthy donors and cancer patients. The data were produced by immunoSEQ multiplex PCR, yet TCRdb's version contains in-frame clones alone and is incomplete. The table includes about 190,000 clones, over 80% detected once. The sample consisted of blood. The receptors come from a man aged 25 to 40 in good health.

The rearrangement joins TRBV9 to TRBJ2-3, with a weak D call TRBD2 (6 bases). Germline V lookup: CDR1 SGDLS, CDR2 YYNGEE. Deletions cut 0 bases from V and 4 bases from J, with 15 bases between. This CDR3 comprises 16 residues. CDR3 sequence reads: CASSVGTGATSDTQYF. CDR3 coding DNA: TGTGCCAGCAGCGTAGGAACGGGAGCAACTTCAGATACGCAGTATTTT.

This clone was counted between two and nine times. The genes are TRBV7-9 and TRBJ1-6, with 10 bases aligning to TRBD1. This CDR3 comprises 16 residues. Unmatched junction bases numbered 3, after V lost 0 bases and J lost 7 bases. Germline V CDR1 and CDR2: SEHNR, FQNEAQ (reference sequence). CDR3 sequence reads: CASSLARTGGNSPLHF. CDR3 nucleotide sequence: TGTGCCAGCAGCTTAGCTCGGACAGGGGGGAATTCACCCCTCCACTTT. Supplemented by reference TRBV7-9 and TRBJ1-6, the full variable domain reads DTGVSQNPRHKITKRGQNVTFRCDPISEHNRLYWYRQTLGQGPEFLTYFQNEAQLEKSRLLSDRFSAERPKGSFSTLEIQRTEQGDSAMYLCASSLARTGGNSPLHFGNGTRLTVT.

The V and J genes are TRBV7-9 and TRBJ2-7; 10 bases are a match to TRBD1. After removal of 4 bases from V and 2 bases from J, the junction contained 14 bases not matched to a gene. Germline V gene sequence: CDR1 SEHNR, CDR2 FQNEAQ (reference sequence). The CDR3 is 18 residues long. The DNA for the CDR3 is TGTGCCAGCAGCTCCACGAGCACCGACAGGGGGCAAGCCTACGAGCAGTACTTC. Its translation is CASSSTSTDRGQAYEQYF.

The CDR3 loop reads CASSTGQGWRTEAFF. The CDR3 DNA is TGTGCCAGTAGTACCGGACAGGGTTGGCGCACTGAAGCTTTCTTT. The chain joins TRBV19 to TRBJ1-1, with TRBD1 identical over 8 bases. Germline assignment: CDR1 LNHDA and CDR2 SQIVND (reference sequence). The CDR3 has 15 amino acids. J was trimmed by 4 bases and V by 4 bases; bases with no gene match: 8.

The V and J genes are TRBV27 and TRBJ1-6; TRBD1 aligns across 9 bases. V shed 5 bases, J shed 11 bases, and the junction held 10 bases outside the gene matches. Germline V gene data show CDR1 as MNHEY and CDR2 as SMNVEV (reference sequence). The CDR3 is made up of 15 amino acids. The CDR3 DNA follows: TGTGCCAGCAGTAGAACGGGGACAGGGATCCCACCCCTCCACTTT. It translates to CASSRTGTGIPPLHF.

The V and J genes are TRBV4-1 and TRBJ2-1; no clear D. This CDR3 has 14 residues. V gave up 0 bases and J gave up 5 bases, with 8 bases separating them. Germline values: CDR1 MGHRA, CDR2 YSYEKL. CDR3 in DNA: TGCGCCAGCAGCCAAGAAGAACAGAACAATGAGCAGTTCTTC. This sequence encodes CASSQEEQNNEQFF.